Shown below are 3 T cell receptor beta chains from a single sample sequenced in a study of cytomegalovirus exposure and HLA in healthy donors. Primers for the PCR totalled 60 Vbeta and 13 Jbeta. Assay used: immunoSEQ multiplex PCR; TCRdb lists only in-frame clones, some missing. The table includes about 170,000 clones, more than 70% detected once. The sequenced sample consisted of PBMCs. These receptors were taken from a male donor in good health and CMV-seronegative.

This sequence joins TRBV7-8 and TRBJ2-3; D is perhaps TRBD1 (6 bases). Germline V CDR1 and CDR2: SGHVS, FQNEAQ. V lost 3 bases and J lost 2, with 24 bases in between. This CDR3 contains 19 residues. The CDR3 spells CASSFLKPGHLFSTDTQYF. In DNA, the CDR3 is TGTGCCAGCAGCTTTTTAAAACCGGGACACCTTTTTTCCACAGATACGCAGTATTTT.

The chain uses TRBV27 and TRBJ1-2, with 11 bases identical to TRBD1. CDR1 and CDR2 (germline): MNHEY, SMNVEV (reference sequence). With V trimmed by 7 bases and J by 3 bases, 10 bases remained unmatched. CDR3 length: 16 residues. DNA of the CDR3: TGTGCCAGCAAGCCCGGGACAGGGGGGCCTCACTATGGCTACACCTTC. This translates into CASKPGTGGPHYGYTF.

In its sample, this clone was seen a few times. V is TRBV15 and J is TRBJ1-5, with 8 bases fitting TRBD1. V gave up 1 base and J gave up 5 bases; unmatched junction bases: 4. Germline CDR1 LNHNV, CDR2 YYDKDF (reference sequence). CDR3 length: 15 amino acids. Here the CDR3 reads CATSRGTGYDQPQHF. The CDR3 nucleotides read TGTGCCACCAGCAGAGGGACAGGGTATGATCAGCCCCAGCATTTT.